This passage covers 11 T cell receptor beta chains from one sample sequenced in a study of beta chain features in type 1 diabetes. General study findings and limits: A moderate, significant TCRB CDR3 shortening appeared in type 1 diabetes across four CD4+ subsets.

No antigen has been assigned to these receptors. Investigators reverse transcribed all isolated RNA, so they sequenced expressed TCRB transcripts. Only in-frame clones appear in the TCRdb table, and some are missing; sequencing was by immunoSEQ multiplex PCR. The table records 300,000 to 400,000 clones, approximately 15% of them present only once. Sequenced material: naive CD4+ T cells from blood. The receptors originated from a woman between 18 and 30 years old with type 1 diabetes.

The CDR3 sequence is CAWSITGNQPQHF. CDR3 bases: TGTGCCTGGAGTATAACAGGCAATCAGCCCCAGCATTTT. This chain joins TRBV30 and TRBJ1-5; D unclear. Trimming left V 2 bases short and J 2 bases short, with 7 bases between. The CDR3 sequence is 13 residues long. The V gene's germline CDR1 is GTSNPN and CDR2 SVGIG (reference sequence).

This chain links TRBV5-4 with TRBJ2-3; maybe TRBD2 (5 bases). Germline-derived CDR1 and CDR2 are SGHNT and YYREEE (reference sequence). The CDR3 runs 14 residues. Deletions cut 2 bases from V and 5 bases from J, with 12 bases between. CDR3 amino acids: CASSLGGLGDTQYF. CDR3 coding DNA: TGTGCCAGCAGCTTAGGAGGCCTTGGAGATACGCAGTATTTT. Filled out from reference TRBV5-4 and TRBJ2-3, the complete variable domain reads ETGVTQSPTHLIKTRGQQVTLRCSSQSGHNTVSWYQQALGQGPQFIFQYYREEENGRGNFPPRFSGLQFPNYSSELNVNALELDDSALYLCASSLGGLGDTQYFGPGTRLTVL.

A few counts support this clone. CDR3 nucleotides: TGTGCCAGTAGTAGCGAACGCCGCGGGAACTATGGCTACACCTTC. This gives the protein CASSSERRGNYGYTF. The chain employs TRBV19 and TRBJ1-2; D ambiguous. The V gene lost 4 bases and the J gene lost 2 bases, with 14 bases spanning the gap. CDR3 length: 15 amino acids. Germline-derived CDR1 and CDR2 are LNHDA and SQIVND (reference sequence).

This chain links TRBV6-5 with TRBJ1-1; the match to TRBD1 covers 7 bases. Germline loops: CDR1 MNHEY, CDR2 SVGAGI. The CDR3 length is 14 residues. V trimming: 5 bases; J trimming: 2 bases; junction bases outside the gene matches: 5. CDR3 residues: CASSPGTVNTEAFF. CDR3 coding DNA: TGTGCCAGCAGTCCTGGGACAGTCAACACTGAAGCTTTCTTT.

This clone was seen a few times. This chain links TRBV11-3 with TRBJ2-1, with D possibly matching TRBD2 (6 bases). This CDR3 spans 14 amino acids. The V end lost 1 base, the J end lost 8 bases, and 12 bases lay between the germline ends. CDR1 and CDR2 from the germline V gene are SGHNT and YENEEA. The chain's CDR3 is CASSLGDSGDEQFF. CDR3 DNA: TGTGCCAGCAGCTTAGGGGACTCGGGGGATGAGCAGTTCTTC.

This clone was detected a few times. The genes are TRBV19 and TRBJ1-1; a weak D match, TRBD1 (6 bases). The CDR3 runs to 13 residues. In germline, CDR1 is LNHDA, CDR2 SQIVND (reference sequence). Trimming left V 3 bases short and J 5 bases short, with 10 bases between. CDR3 bases: TGTGCCAGTAGTATTAGCAGGGGTACTGAAGCTTTCTTT. This encodes CASSISRGTEAFF.

V and J are TRBV6-1 and TRBJ2-5; D might be TRBD2 (5 bases). CDR1 and CDR2 (germline): MNHNS, SASEGT. This CDR3 comprises 13 residues. The germline V and J ends were trimmed by 8 bases and 2 bases, with 12 bases remaining between them. CDR3: CASRRMSQETQYF. The CDR3, as DNA: TGTGCCAGCCGGAGGATGTCTCAAGAGACCCAGTACTTC.

The chain joins TRBV7-9 to TRBJ1-5; D gene uncertain. Trimming left V 3 bases short and J 3 bases short, with 12 bases between. The CDR3 consists of 15 residues. CDR1 SEHNR and CDR2 FQNEAQ come from the germline V gene (reference sequence). CDR3 nucleotide sequence: TGTGCCAGCAGCTTGAGAGGGAGACACAATCAGCCCCAGCATTTT. It specifies CASSLRGRHNQPQHF.

The V and J genes are TRBV6-1 and TRBJ2-7; D uncertain. There are 11 residues in the CDR3. V was clipped by 6 bases and J by 3 bases, with 6 bases between them. Germline V gene lookup returns CDR1 MNHNS and CDR2 SASEGT. CDR3 loop: CASRENYEQYV. For the CDR3, the DNA is TGTGCCAGCAGGGAAAACTACGAGCAGTACGTC.

This clone was observed a few times. V is TRBV27 and J is TRBJ2-7; TRBD1 agrees at 11 bases. The V segment lost 5 bases and the J segment 3 bases; nucleotides outside the gene matches: 3. Germline lookup yields CDR1 MNHEY and CDR2 SMNVEV (reference sequence). The length of the CDR3 is 14 residues. Written as DNA, the CDR3 is TGTGCCAGCAGTCCCGGGACAGGGGGCTACGAGCAGTACGTC. Translated: CASSPGTGGYEQYV.

This clone was counted a few times. This chain connects TRBV6-5 to TRBJ1-1, with TRBD1 as a possible D gene (5 bases). This CDR3 is built from 14 residues. Germline CDR1 and CDR2: MNHEY and SVGAGI. The V and J ends lost 7 bases and 4 bases respectively, with 16 bases between them. CDR3 sequence reads: CASTWGDGSTEAFF. CDR3 nucleotide sequence: TGTGCCAGCACCTGGGGGGACGGTTCCACTGAAGCTTTCTTT.